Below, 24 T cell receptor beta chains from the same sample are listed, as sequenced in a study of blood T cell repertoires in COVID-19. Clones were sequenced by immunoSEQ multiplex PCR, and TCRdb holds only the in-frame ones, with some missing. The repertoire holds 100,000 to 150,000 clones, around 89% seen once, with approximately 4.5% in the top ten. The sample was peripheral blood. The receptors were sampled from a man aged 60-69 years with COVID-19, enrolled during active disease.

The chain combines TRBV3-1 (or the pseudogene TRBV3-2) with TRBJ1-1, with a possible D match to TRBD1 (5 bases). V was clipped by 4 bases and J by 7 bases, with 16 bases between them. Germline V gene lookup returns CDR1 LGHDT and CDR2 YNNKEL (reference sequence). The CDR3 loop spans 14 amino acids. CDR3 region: CASSPPGHLGEAFF. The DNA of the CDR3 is TGTGCCAGCAGCCCCCCCGGACATTTGGGTGAAGCTTTCTTT.

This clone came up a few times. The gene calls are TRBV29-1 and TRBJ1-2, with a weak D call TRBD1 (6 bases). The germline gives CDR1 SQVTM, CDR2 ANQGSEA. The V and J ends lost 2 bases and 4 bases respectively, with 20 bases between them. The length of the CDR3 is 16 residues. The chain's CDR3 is CSVERGNPAEIYGYTF. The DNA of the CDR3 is TGCAGCGTTGAAAGGGGGAATCCAGCAGAAATCTATGGCTACACCTTC.

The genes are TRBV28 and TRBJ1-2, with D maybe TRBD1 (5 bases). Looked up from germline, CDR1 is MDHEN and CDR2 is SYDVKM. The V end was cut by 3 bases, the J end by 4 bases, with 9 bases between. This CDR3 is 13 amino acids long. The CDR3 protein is CASSLGQGYGYTF. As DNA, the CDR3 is TGTGCCAGCAGTTTGGGGCAGGGCTATGGCTACACCTTC.

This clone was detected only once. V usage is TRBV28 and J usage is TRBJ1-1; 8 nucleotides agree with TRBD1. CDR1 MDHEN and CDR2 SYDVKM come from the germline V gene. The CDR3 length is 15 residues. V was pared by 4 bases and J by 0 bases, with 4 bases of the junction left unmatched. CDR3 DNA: TGTGCCAGCAGTTCCCCGGACAGGGTGAACACTGAAGCTTTCTTT. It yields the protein CASSSPDRVNTEAFF.

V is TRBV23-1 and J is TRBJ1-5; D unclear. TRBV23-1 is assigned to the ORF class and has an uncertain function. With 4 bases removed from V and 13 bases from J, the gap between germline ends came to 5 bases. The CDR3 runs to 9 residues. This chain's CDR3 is CASSPRQHF. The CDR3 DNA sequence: TGCGCCAGCAGTCCCCGTCAGCATTTT.

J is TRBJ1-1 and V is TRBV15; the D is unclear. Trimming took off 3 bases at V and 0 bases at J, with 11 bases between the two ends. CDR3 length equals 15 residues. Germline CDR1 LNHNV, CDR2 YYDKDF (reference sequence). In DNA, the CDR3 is TGTGCCACCAGCAGGGCGGGTAGGCTGAACACTGAAGCTTTCTTT. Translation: CATSRAGRLNTEAFF.

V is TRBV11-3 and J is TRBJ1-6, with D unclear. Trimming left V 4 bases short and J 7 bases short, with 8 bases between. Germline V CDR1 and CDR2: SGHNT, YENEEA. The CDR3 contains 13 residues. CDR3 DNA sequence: TGTGCCAGCAGCTCGACGGGGAATTCACCCCTCCACTTT. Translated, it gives CASSSTGNSPLHF. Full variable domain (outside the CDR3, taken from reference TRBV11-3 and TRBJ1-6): EAGVVQSPRYKIIEKKQPVAFWCNPISGHNTLYWYLQNLGQGPELLIRYENEEAVDDSQLPKDRFSAERLKGVDSTLKIQPAELGDSAVYLCASSSTGNSPLHFGNGTRLTVT.

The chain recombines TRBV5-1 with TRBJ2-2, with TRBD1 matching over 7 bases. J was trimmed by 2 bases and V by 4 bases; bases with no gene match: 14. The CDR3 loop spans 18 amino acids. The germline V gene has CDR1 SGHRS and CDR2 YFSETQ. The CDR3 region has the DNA TGCGCCAGCAGCCCCCGCCCTAGACAGGGTGCCAACACCGGGGAGCTGTTTTTT. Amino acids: CASSPRPRQGANTGELFF.

CDR3 bases: TGTGCCAGCTCACCAATGACAGGGCTGGTTTCCGGGGAGCTGTTTTTT. Encoded protein: CASSPMTGLVSGELFF. The chain uses TRBV18 and TRBJ2-2, with TRBD1 identical over 7 bases. Looked up from germline, CDR1 is KGHSH and CDR2 is LQKENI. J lost 6 bases, V lost 2 bases, and 9 bases had no gene match. The CDR3 runs to 16 residues. Complete variable domain (other parts from reference TRBV18 and TRBJ2-2): NAGVMQNPRHLVRRRGQEARLRCSPMKGHSHVYWYRQLPEEGLKFMVYLQKENIIDESGMPKERFSAEFPKEGPSILRIQQVVRGDSAAYFCASSPMTGLVSGELFFGEGSRLTVL.

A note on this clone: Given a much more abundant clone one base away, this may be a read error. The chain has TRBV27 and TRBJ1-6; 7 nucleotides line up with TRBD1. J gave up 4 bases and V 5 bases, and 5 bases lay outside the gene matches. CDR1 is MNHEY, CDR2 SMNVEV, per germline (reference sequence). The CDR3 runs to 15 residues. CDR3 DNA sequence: TGTGCCAGCAGTATTGGCAGGGGGTATAATTCACCCCTCCACTTT. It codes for CASSIGRGYNSPLHF.

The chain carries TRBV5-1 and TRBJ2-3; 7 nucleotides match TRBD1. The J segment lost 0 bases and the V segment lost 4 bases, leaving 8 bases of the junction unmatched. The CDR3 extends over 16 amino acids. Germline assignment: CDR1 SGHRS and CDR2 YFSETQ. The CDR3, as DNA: TGCGCCAGCAGCCCCCTCGGGACAGCTAGCACAGATACGCAGTATTTT. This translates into CASSPLGTASTDTQYF.

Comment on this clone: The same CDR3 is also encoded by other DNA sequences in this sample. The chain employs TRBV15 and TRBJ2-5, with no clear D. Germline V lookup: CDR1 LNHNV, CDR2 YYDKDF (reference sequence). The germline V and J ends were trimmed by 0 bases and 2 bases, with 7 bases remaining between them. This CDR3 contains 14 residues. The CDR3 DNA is TGTGCCACCAGCAGAGATCGCGCACAAGAGACCCAGTACTTC. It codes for CATSRDRAQETQYF.

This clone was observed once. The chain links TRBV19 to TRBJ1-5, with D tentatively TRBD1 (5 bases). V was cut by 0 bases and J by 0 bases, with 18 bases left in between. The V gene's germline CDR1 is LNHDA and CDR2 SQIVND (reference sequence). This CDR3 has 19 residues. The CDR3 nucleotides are TGTGCCAGTAGTATAGATAGCAGGGAGGGACCTCCTAGCAATCAGCCCCAGCATTTT. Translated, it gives CASSIDSREGPPSNQPQHF.

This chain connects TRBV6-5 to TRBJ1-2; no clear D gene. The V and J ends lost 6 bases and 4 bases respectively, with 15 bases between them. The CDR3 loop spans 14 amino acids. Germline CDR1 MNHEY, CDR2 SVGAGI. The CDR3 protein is CASSPQLAGYGYTF. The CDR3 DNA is TGTGCCAGCAGCCCCCAGTTGGCGGGCTATGGCTACACCTTC.

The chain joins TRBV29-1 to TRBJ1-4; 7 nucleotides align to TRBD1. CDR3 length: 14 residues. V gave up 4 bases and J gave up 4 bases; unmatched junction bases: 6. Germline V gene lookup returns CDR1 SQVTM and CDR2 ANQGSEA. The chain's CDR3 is CSVAGGQFNEKLFF. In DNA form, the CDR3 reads TGCAGCGTTGCTGGGGGACAGTTTAATGAAAAACTGTTTTTT.

The CDR3 DNA reads TGCGCCAGCAGCTTGGGATTTGGCGGGACAGGTGAGCAGTACTTC. Its protein product is CASSLGFGGTGEQYF. This rearrangement joins TRBV5-1 to TRBJ2-7; 8 bases map to TRBD1. The V gene end was trimmed by 0 bases and the J gene end by 7 bases; junction bases not matched to a gene: 9. The CDR3 is made up of 15 amino acids. Germline CDR1 and CDR2: SGHRS and YFSETQ.

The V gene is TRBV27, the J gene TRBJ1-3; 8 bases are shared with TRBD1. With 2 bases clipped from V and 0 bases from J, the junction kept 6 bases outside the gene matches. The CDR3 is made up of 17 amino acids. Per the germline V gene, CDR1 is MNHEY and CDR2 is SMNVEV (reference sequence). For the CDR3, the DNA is TGTGCCAGCAGTTTAGGACAGGGAGGCATCTCTGGAAACACCATATATTTT. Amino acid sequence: CASSLGQGGISGNTIYF.

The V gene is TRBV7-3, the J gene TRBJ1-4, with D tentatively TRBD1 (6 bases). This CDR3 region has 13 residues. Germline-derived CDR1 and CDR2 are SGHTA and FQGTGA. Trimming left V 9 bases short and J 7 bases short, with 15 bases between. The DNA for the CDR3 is TGTGCCAGTCCAAGGGGGGGCCGTGAAAAACTGTTTTTT. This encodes CASPRGGREKLFF.

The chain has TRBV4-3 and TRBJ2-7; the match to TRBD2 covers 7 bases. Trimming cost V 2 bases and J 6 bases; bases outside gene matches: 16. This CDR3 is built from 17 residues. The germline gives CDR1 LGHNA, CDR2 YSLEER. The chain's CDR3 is CASSQRRAGSSFSEQYF. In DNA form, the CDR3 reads TGCGCCAGCAGCCAACGTCGAGCGGGGTCGAGTTTCTCCGAGCAGTACTTC.

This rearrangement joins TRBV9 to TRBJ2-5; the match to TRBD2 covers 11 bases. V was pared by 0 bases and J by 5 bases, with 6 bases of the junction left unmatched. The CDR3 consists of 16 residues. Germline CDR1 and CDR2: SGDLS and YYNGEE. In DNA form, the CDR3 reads TGTGCCAGCAGCGTAGTTAGCGGGGGGGCCCTGGAGACCCAGTACTTC. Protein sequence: CASSVVSGGALETQYF.

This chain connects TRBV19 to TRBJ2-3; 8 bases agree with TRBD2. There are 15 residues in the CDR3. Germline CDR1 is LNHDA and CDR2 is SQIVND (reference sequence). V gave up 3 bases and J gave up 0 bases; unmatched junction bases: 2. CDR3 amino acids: CASSMASGSTDTQYF. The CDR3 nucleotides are TGTGCCAGTAGTATGGCTAGCGGGAGCACAGATACGCAGTATTTT. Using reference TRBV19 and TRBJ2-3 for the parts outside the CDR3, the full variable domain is DGGITQSPKYLFRKEGQNVTLSCEQNLNHDAMYWYRQDPGQGLRLIYYSQIVNDFQKGDIAEGYSVSREKKESFPLTVTSAQKNPTAFYLCASSMASGSTDTQYFGPGTRLTVL.

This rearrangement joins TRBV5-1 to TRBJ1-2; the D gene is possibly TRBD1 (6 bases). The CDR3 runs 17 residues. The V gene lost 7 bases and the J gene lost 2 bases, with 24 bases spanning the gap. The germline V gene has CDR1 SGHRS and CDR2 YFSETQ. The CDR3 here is CASRRLDRIGANYGYTF. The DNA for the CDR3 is TGCGCCAGCCGCAGATTAGACAGGATTGGGGCCAACTATGGCTACACCTTC.

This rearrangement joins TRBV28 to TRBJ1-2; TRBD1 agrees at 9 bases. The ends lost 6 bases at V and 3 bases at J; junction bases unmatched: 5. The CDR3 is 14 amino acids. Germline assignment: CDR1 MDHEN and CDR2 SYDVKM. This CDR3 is CASRWTGAHYGYTF. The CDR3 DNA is TGTGCCAGCAGGTGGACAGGGGCACACTATGGCTACACCTTC.

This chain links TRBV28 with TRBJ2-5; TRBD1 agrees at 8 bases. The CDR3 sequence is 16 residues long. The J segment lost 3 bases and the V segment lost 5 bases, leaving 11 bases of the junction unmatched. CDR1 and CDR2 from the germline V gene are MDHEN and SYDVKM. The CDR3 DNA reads TGTGCCAGCAGTCCCCTCCCCGGACAGGGTGAAGAGACCCAGTACTTC. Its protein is CASSPLPGQGEETQYF.